Each of the 11 T cell receptor beta chains below was sequenced from the same sample in a study of beta chain features in type 1 diabetes. cDNA synthesis used the whole RNA isolate, giving expressed TCRB sequences. Repertoires were generated with immunoSEQ multiplex PCR, while TCRdb's copy carries only in-frame clones and drops some. Among roughly 170,000 clones, less than 15% were seen once, and the ten largest hold about 0.58%. The sample taken for sequencing was central memory CD4+ T cells from blood. All receptors come from a woman aged 18-29 years in good health.

This clone was seen a handful of times. This sequence joins TRBV7-8 and TRBJ2-7; 10 bases line up with TRBD2. Losses at the gene ends were 2 bases for V and 3 bases for J; bases not matched to a gene: 7. This CDR3 contains 16 residues. Germline CDR1 is SGHVS and CDR2 is FQNEAQ. The CDR3 loop reads CASSLTWASGSYEQYF. In nucleotides, the CDR3 is TGTGCCAGCAGCTTAACGTGGGCTAGCGGGAGCTACGAGCAGTACTTC.

This clone was observed a handful of times. The J gene is TRBJ2-5, the V gene TRBV5-6; 7 nucleotides align to TRBD1. The ends lost 0 bases at V and 2 bases at J; junction bases unmatched: 1. The V gene's germline CDR1 is SGHDT and CDR2 YYEEEE. There are 14 residues in the CDR3. The CDR3 is CASSLVQGQETQYF. The CDR3 DNA is TGTGCCAGCAGCTTGGTACAGGGGCAAGAGACCCAGTACTTC. Drawing the rest from reference TRBV5-6 and TRBJ2-5, the complete variable domain is DAGVTQSPTHLIKTRGQQVTLRCSPKSGHDTVSWYQQALGQGPQFIFQYYEEEERQRGNFPDRFSGHQFPNYSSELNVNALLLGDSALYLCASSLVQGQETQYFGPGTRLLVL.

The V gene is TRBV9, the J gene TRBJ1-2, with a weak D call TRBD1 (6 bases). Germline-derived CDR1 and CDR2 are SGDLS and YYNGEE. The CDR3 runs 15 residues. The V end lost 3 bases, the J end lost 4 bases, and 16 bases lay between the germline ends. The CDR3 is CASSAPPGGPYGYTF. The DNA for the CDR3 is TGTGCCAGCAGCGCACCCCCGGGGGGGCCCTATGGCTACACCTTC.

This clone turned up a few times. The chain carries TRBV4-3 and TRBJ2-3; the D is unclear. The germline V gene encodes CDR1 LGHNA and CDR2 YSLEER. V lost 0 bases to trimming and J lost 10 bases, with 11 bases between them. The CDR3 has 13 amino acids. DNA of the CDR3: TGCGCCAGCAGCCAAGAGCCCTACGAGGCGCAGTATTTT. It yields the protein CASSQEPYEAQYF.

The chain recombines TRBV28 with TRBJ2-1; 12 bases match TRBD1. This CDR3 comprises 16 residues. Germline V lookup: CDR1 MDHEN, CDR2 SYDVKM. The V and J ends lost 5 bases and 7 bases, in that order; junction bases with no gene match: 9. The CDR3 coding sequence is TGTGCCAGCAGTGGGCCCGGGACAGGGGGCAGGAATGAGCAGTTCTTC. Protein sequence: CASSGPGTGGRNEQFF.

Ten or more counts support this clone. CDR3 in amino acids: CASRGGQGAYEQFF. In nucleotides, the CDR3 is TGTGCCAGCAGGGGGGGACAGGGGGCGTATGAGCAGTTCTTC. The rearrangement uses TRBV2 and TRBJ2-1; 12 bases agree with TRBD1. CDR1 is SNHLY and CDR2 is FYNNEI in the germline V gene. V lost 6 bases and J lost 8; bases outside the gene matches: 5. The CDR3 extends over 14 amino acids.

This chain connects TRBV29-1 to TRBJ2-6, with 11 positions matching TRBD1. Unmatched junction bases numbered 12, after V lost 4 bases and J lost 4 bases. This CDR3 region has 18 residues. Germline V lookup: CDR1 SQVTM, CDR2 ANQGSEA. CDR3 residues: CSVVGTGGLVSGANVLTF. The CDR3 bases are TGCAGCGTTGTGGGGACAGGGGGATTGGTATCGGGGGCCAACGTCCTGACTTTC. The variable domain in full, with the rest retrieved from reference TRBV29-1 and TRBJ2-6, is SAVISQKPSRDICQRGTSLTIQCQVDSQVTMMFWYRQQPGQSLTLIATANQGSEATYESGFVIDKFPISRPNLTFSTLTVSNMSPEDSSIYLCSVVGTGGLVSGANVLTFGAGSRLTVL.

This clone was counted only a few times. V usage is TRBV28 and J usage is TRBJ2-7, with a weak D call TRBD1 (6 bases). Germline values: CDR1 MDHEN, CDR2 SYDVKM. With 2 bases removed from V and 4 bases from J, the gap between germline ends came to 12 bases. The length of the CDR3 is 14 residues. In DNA, the CDR3 is TGTGCCAGCAGTTTACTCGGGACACAATACGAGCAGTACTTC. Amino acid sequence: CASSLLGTQYEQYF.

A few counts support this clone. The junction shows a germline mismatch at one end, possibly a read error. The rearrangement uses TRBV4-2 and TRBJ1-2, with 9 bases that match TRBD1. Germline CDR1 LGHNA, CDR2 YNFKEQ. The CDR3 runs 11 residues. This CDR3 is CASSLRRDRAF. The CDR3 coding sequence is TGTGCCAGCAGCTTGCGCCGGGACAGGGCCTTC.

This clone was observed a handful of times. A junction boundary mismatches the germline segment, possibly from a read error. The chain is built from TRBV4-2 and TRBJ2-1, with D perhaps TRBD1 (6 bases). This CDR3 comprises 13 residues. The germline V gene has CDR1 LGHNA and CDR2 YNFKEQ. CDR3 amino acids: CASSQVTQGVQIF. CDR3 in DNA: TGTGCCAGCAGCCAAGTGACACAGGGCGTCCAGATCTTC.

This chain uses TRBV10-3 with TRBJ1-1; D unclear. The CDR3 length is 13 residues. Germline CDR1 and CDR2: ENHRY and SYGVKD. V lost 4 bases and J 3 bases, leaving 9 bases between the germline ends. In DNA form, the CDR3 reads TGTGCCATCAGTGTACAAGAGGACACTGAAGCTTTCTTT. Translating it yields CAISVQEDTEAFF.